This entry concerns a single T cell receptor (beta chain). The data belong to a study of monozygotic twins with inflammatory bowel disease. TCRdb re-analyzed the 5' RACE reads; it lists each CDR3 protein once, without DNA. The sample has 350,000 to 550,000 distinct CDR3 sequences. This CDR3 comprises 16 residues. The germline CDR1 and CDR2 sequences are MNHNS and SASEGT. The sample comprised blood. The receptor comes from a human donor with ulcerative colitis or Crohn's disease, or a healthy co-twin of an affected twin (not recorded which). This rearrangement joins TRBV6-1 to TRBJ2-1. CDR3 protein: CASGQLMMSSYNEQFF.